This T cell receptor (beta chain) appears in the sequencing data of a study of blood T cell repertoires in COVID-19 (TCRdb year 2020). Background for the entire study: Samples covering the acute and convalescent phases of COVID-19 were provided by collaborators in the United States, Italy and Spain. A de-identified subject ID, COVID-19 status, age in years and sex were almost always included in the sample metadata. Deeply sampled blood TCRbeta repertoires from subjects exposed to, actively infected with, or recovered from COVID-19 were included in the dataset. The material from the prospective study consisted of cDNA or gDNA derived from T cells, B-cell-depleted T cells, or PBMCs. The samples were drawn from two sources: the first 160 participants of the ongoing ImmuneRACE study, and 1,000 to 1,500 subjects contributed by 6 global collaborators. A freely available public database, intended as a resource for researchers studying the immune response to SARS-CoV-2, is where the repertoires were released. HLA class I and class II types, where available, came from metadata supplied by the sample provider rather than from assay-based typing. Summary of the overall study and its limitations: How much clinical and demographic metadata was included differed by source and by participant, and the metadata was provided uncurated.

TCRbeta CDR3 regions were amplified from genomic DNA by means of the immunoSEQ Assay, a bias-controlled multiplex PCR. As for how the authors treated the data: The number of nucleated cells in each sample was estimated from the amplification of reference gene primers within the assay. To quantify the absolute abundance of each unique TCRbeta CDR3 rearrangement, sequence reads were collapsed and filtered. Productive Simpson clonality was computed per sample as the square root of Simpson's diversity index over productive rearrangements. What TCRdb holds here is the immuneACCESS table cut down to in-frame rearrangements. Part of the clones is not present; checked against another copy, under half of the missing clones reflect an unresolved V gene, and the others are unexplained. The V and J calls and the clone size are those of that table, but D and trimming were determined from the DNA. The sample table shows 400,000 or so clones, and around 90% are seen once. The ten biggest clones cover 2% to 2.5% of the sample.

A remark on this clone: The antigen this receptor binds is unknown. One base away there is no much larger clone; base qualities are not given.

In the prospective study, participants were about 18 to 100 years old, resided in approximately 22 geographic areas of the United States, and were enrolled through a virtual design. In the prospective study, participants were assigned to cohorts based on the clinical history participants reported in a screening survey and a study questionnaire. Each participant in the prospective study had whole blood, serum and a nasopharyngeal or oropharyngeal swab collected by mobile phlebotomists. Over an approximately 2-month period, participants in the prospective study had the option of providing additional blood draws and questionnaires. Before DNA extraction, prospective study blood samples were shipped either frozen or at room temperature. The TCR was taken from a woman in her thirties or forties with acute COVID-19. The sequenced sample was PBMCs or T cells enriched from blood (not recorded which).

The CDR3 region has the sequence CASSLDPRSNTGELFF. The DNA sequence follows: TGTGCCAGCAGCTTAGACCCCAGATCGAACACCGGGGAGCTGTTTTTT. This chain is built from TRBV11-2 and TRBJ2-2; there is no confident call for the D gene. The CDR3 goes from the cysteine to the phenylalanine over 16 residues. The CDR3 DNA has 48 bases and is translated from base 1. V loses 0 bases, J loses 0 bases, and the germline ends lie 8 bases apart. CDR1 and CDR2 are read off the germline V gene as SGHAT and FQNNGV.